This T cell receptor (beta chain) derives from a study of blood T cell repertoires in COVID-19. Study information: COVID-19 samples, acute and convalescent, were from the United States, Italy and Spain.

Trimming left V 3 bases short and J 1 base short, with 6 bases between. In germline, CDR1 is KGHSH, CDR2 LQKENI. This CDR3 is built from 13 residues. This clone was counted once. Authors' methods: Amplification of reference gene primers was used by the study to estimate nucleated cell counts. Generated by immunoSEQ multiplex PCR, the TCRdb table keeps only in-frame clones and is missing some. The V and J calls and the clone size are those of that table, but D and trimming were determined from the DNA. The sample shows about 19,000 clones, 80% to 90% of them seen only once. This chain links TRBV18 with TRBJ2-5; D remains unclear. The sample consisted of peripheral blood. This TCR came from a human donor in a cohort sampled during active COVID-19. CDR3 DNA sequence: TGTGCCAGCTCACCTGACTCCCAAGAGACCCAGTACTTC. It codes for CASSPDSQETQYF.